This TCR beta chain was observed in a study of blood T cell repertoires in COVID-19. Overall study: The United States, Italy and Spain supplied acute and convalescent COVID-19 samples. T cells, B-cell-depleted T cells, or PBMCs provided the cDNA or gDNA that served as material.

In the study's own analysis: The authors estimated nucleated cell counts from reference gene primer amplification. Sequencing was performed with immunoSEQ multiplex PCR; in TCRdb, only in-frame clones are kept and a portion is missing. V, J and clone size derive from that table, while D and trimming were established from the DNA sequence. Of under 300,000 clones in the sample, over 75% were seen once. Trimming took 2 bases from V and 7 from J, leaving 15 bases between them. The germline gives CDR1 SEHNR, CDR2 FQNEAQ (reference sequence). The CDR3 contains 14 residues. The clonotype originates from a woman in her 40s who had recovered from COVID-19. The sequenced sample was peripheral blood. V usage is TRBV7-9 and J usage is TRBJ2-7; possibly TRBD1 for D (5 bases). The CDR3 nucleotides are TGTGCCAGCAGCTTACAGGGCACGGTAGGAGAGCAGTACTTC. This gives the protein CASSLQGTVGEQYF.